Below, 21 T cell receptor beta chains from the same sample are listed, as sequenced in a study of cytomegalovirus exposure and HLA in healthy donors. Both 60 Vbeta primers and 13 Jbeta primers went into the PCR. Generated by immunoSEQ multiplex PCR, the TCRdb table keeps only in-frame clones and is missing some. This sample's clone table lists about 88,000 clones. Source material: PBMCs. These receptors originate from a girl between 10 and 17 years old in good health and CMV-seropositive.

This chain links TRBV6-5 with TRBJ1-6, with D uncertain. The CDR3 spans 14 residues. Trimming took 2 bases from V and 7 from J, leaving 9 bases between them. Germline V CDR1 and CDR2: MNHEY, SVGAGI. CDR3 sequence reads: CASSYEGMNSPLHF. DNA for the CDR3: TGTGCCAGCAGTTACGAGGGTATGAATTCACCCCTCCACTTT.

The chain links TRBV27 to TRBJ2-7; D gene unclear. This CDR3 contains 13 residues. In germline, CDR1 is MNHEY, CDR2 SMNVEV (reference sequence). Trimming shortened V by 4 bases and J by 6 bases, and 13 bases separated the two germline ends. CDR3 bases: TGTGCCAGCAGTTCCTCCCCCCAAAGCGAGCAGTACGTC. Protein product: CASSSSPQSEQYV.

The rearrangement links TRBV28 to TRBJ2-7, with a weak D call TRBD1 (6 bases). V was trimmed by 1 base and J by 2 bases, leaving 15 bases between them. The CDR3 is made up of 16 amino acids. Germline V CDR1 and CDR2: MDHEN, SYDVKM. This CDR3 reads CASSLSRQGRTYEQYV. CDR3 bases: TGTGCCAGCAGTTTATCTCGGCAGGGGAGAACCTACGAGCAGTACGTC.

This rearrangement joins TRBV9 to TRBJ2-5; D is unresolved. Germline CDR1 is SGDLS and CDR2 is YYNGEE. V lost 4 bases and J 5 bases, leaving 6 bases between the germline ends. CDR3 length equals 11 residues. The CDR3 spells CASSREETQYF. For the CDR3, the DNA is TGTGCCAGCAGCCGAGAGGAGACCCAGTACTTC.

The chain carries TRBV13 and TRBJ1-1; weak D call: TRBD1 (6 bases). V gave up 4 bases and J gave up 4 bases, with 13 bases separating them. This CDR3 is 14 amino acids long. Germline loops: CDR1 PRHDT, CDR2 FYEKMQ (reference sequence). CDR3 DNA sequence: TGTGCCAGCAGCTATGAAAGGGGGATCACTGAAGCTTTCTTT. Protein sequence: CASSYERGITEAFF.

The rearrangement uses TRBV29-1 and TRBJ2-6; D remains unclear. Deletions cut 6 bases from V and 0 bases from J, with 12 bases between. Germline V gene sequence: CDR1 SQVTM, CDR2 ANQGSEA. The CDR3 extends over 15 amino acids. CDR3 in amino acids: CSVSGQRSGANVLTF. CDR3 sequence (DNA): TGCAGCGTAAGTGGTCAGCGCTCTGGGGCCAACGTCCTGACTTTC.

The chain carries TRBV6-1 and TRBJ1-2; D is uncertain. The CDR3 loop spans 13 amino acids. The V end was cut by 2 bases, the J end by 8 bases, with 12 bases between. Germline CDR1 MNHNS, CDR2 SASEGT. CDR3 nucleotides: TGTGCCAGCAGTGAATCCGAGCGGTTAGGCTACACCTTC. Translating it yields CASSESERLGYTF.

The chain uses TRBV7-6 and TRBJ2-5, with 7 bases aligning to TRBD1. This CDR3 has 15 residues. The germline V gene has CDR1 SGHVS and CDR2 FNYEAQ. Unmatched junction bases numbered 9, after V lost 3 bases and J lost 5 bases. The CDR3 protein is CASSLSTGVRETQYF. The CDR3 region has the DNA TGTGCCAGCAGCTTGTCAACAGGGGTCAGGGAGACCCAGTACTTC.

The genes are TRBV9 and TRBJ1-3; perhaps TRBD1 as D (6 bases). Trimming stripped 3 bases from V and 0 bases from J, with 7 bases between. The CDR3 runs 14 residues. Germline CDR1 is SGDLS and CDR2 is YYNGEE. The CDR3: CASSGQVSGNTIYF. DNA for the CDR3: TGTGCCAGCAGCGGACAGGTCTCTGGAAACACCATATATTTT.

This chain joins TRBV6-5 and TRBJ2-3; D may be TRBD2 (5 bases). Germline V gives CDR1 MNHEY, CDR2 SVGAGI. Trimming stripped 8 bases from V and 5 bases from J, with 20 bases between. CDR3 length: 15 amino acids. CDR3 DNA: TGTGCCAGCGGAATCGGGTCTAGAGGAGGAGATACGCAGTATTTT. Its translation: CASGIGSRGGDTQYF.

The V call is TRBV19, the J call TRBJ1-5; D perhaps matches TRBD1 (6 bases). CDR1 and CDR2 (germline): LNHDA, SQIVND (reference sequence). V lost 3 bases and J lost 2, with 14 bases in between. The CDR3 consists of 16 residues. The CDR3, as DNA: TGTGCCAGTAGTATCGGACAGTCGAATGGCAATCAGCCCCAGCATTTT. The encoded protein is CASSIGQSNGNQPQHF.

The chain couples TRBV7-9 to TRBJ2-7; D unclear. CDR1 SEHNR and CDR2 FQNEAQ come from the germline V gene (reference sequence). Trimming shortened V by 4 bases and J by 3 bases, and 13 bases separated the two germline ends. This CDR3 contains 14 residues. In nucleotides, the CDR3 is TGTGCCAGCAGCTCCATACAAGTTGACTACGAGCAGTACGTC. It specifies CASSSIQVDYEQYV.

V is TRBV4-1 and J is TRBJ2-1; D is ambiguous. The V end lost 2 bases, the J end lost 5 bases, and 4 bases lay between the germline ends. Per germline, CDR1 MGHRA and CDR2 YSYEKL. The CDR3 totals 12 residues. CDR3: CASSQLDNEQFF. CDR3 sequence (DNA): TGCGCCAGCAGCCAACTCGACAATGAGCAGTTCTTC.

Note on this clone: Since the CDR3 does not end with the conserved phenylalanine or tryptophan, this likely comes from a read error. The limits of the CDR3 on the DNA are not certain, so only TCRdb's listed CDR3 is given. This chain joins TRBV6-1 and TRBJ1-3; TRBD1 is the table's D call, not checked against the DNA. From germline, CDR1 is MNHNS and CDR2 SASEGT. The length of the CDR3 is 14 amino acids, counting both ends. This chain's CDR3 is CASSGSWGSDPFDS.

The rearrangement uses TRBV29-1 and TRBJ2-2; TRBD1 aligns across 8 bases. The CDR3 contains 14 residues. The germline V gene encodes CDR1 SQVTM and CDR2 ANQGSEA. The ends lost 4 bases at V and 4 bases at J; junction bases unmatched: 5. This chain's CDR3 is CSVAGGDSTGELFF. CDR3 coding DNA: TGCAGCGTTGCAGGGGGCGATAGCACCGGGGAGCTGTTTTTT.

The rearrangement links TRBV18 to TRBJ1-2, with 7 bases lining up with TRBD1. J lost 7 bases, V lost 3 bases, and 11 bases had no gene match. Germline V gene sequence: CDR1 KGHSH, CDR2 LQKENI. This CDR3 comprises 15 residues. The CDR3 sequence is CASSPSMTGHSGYTF. The CDR3 region has the DNA TGTGCCAGCTCACCGTCCATGACAGGGCACAGTGGCTACACCTTC.

This sequence joins TRBV9 and TRBJ1-1; D unresolved. The CDR3 contains 14 residues. V was pared by 3 bases and J by 1 base, with 10 bases between. The germline V gene encodes CDR1 SGDLS and CDR2 YYNGEE. The CDR3 nucleotides are TGTGCCAGCAGCGCCGTCTACGGGAACACTGAAGCTTTCTTT. It translates to CASSAVYGNTEAFF. Variable domain in full (rest from reference TRBV9 and TRBJ1-1): DSGVTQTPKHLITATGQRVTLRCSPRSGDLSVYWYQQSLDQGLQFLIQYYNGEERAKGNILERFSAQQFPDLHSELNLSSLELGDSALYFCASSAVYGNTEAFFGQGTRLTVV.

This chain links TRBV19 with TRBJ1-1; D remains ambiguous. Between the trimmed V and J ends, which lost 7 bases and 0 bases, there was a span of 12 bases. Germline lookup yields CDR1 LNHDA and CDR2 SQIVND (reference sequence). The CDR3 is 14 amino acids. CDR3 loop: CASKLAALNTEAFF. The CDR3 bases are TGTGCCAGTAAATTGGCGGCCTTGAACACTGAAGCTTTCTTT.

In nucleotides, the CDR3 is TGCGCCAGCAGCCTCTACAGGGGAGATACGCAGTATTTT. The encoded protein is CASSLYRGDTQYF. The chain couples TRBV4-1 to TRBJ2-3; TRBD1 matches 7 bases. V was pared by 4 bases and J by 5 bases, with 3 bases of the junction left unmatched. Germline-derived CDR1 and CDR2 are MGHRA and YSYEKL. This CDR3 comprises 13 residues.

V is TRBV29-1 and J is TRBJ2-3; the D gene is possibly TRBD2 (5 bases). The CDR3 consists of 12 residues. Germline V gene lookup returns CDR1 SQVTM and CDR2 ANQGSEA. V gave up 3 bases and J gave up 4 bases, with 8 bases separating them. The CDR3, as DNA: TGCAGCGTTGACCCCGGGGCAGATACGCAGTATTTT. Its protein is CSVDPGADTQYF.

The chain uses TRBV19 and TRBJ2-7; 8 bases map to TRBD2. This CDR3 has 15 amino acids. Trimming at V came to 7 bases and at J to 2 bases, leaving 10 bases not matched to a gene. Germline V gene data show CDR1 as LNHDA and CDR2 as SQIVND (reference sequence). CDR3 amino acids: CASTPSLAGAYEQYF. CDR3 DNA sequence: TGTGCCAGTACCCCTAGCCTAGCGGGCGCCTACGAGCAGTACTTC.